The next 21 T cell receptor beta chains were all read from a single sample in a study of blood T cell repertoires in COVID-19. Assay used: immunoSEQ multiplex PCR; TCRdb lists only in-frame clones, some missing. The sample has tens of thousands of clones; roughly 79% are singletons. Source material: peripheral blood. These receptor sequences come from a man older than 75 with COVID-19, enrolled during active disease.

This chain joins TRBV5-5 and TRBJ2-3; 9 bases agree with TRBD1. The CDR3 runs 15 residues. Germline V lookup: CDR1 SGHKS, CDR2 YYEKEE (reference sequence). V dropped 0 bases and J dropped 4; count of bases not matched to a gene: 3. The CDR3 loop reads CASSLVQGASDTQYF. CDR3 nucleotide sequence: TGTGCCAGCAGCTTGGTACAGGGGGCATCAGATACGCAGTATTTT.

The chain recombines TRBV30 with TRBJ2-5, with D possibly being TRBD1 (5 bases). The V end lost 0 bases, the J end lost 2 bases, and 16 bases lay between the germline ends. CDR1 and CDR2 (germline): GTSNPN, SVGIG (reference sequence). This CDR3 spans 16 amino acids. The CDR3 reads CAWSVGARKTQETQYF. In nucleotides, the CDR3 is TGTGCCTGGAGTGTAGGGGCCCGGAAAACGCAAGAGACCCAGTACTTC.

The chain couples TRBV28 to TRBJ2-5; 7 bases agree with TRBD1. CDR3 length: 11 amino acids. The V gene end was trimmed by 11 bases and the J gene end by 5 bases; junction bases not matched to a gene: 5. Germline values: CDR1 MDHEN, CDR2 SYDVKM. CDR3 residues: CAAQGQETQYF. The CDR3 DNA sequence: TGTGCCGCACAGGGGCAGGAGACCCAGTACTTC.

The genes are TRBV5-4 and TRBJ2-7; tentative D call: TRBD2 (5 bases). Germline assignment: CDR1 SGHNT and CDR2 YYREEE (reference sequence). The CDR3 contains 13 residues. Between the trimmed V and J ends, which lost 0 bases and 1 base, there was a span of 5 bases. The CDR3 loop is CASSLAGSYEQYF. The CDR3 DNA is TGTGCCAGCAGCTTGGCGGGGTCCTACGAGCAGTACTTC.

This clone was seen only a few times. J is TRBJ2-7 and V is TRBV6-6, with D tentatively TRBD2 (5 bases). Germline lookup yields CDR1 MNHNY and CDR2 SVGAGI (reference sequence). CDR3 length: 15 residues. V lost 2 bases to trimming and J lost 3 bases, with 14 bases between them. The CDR3 DNA reads TGTGCCAGCAGTTACGGTCGTCGGGATGTCTACGAGCAGTACTTC. Residues: CASSYGRRDVYEQYF.

V usage is TRBV27 and J usage is TRBJ2-7; 11 nucleotides agree with TRBD2. CDR3 length: 16 amino acids. Per germline, CDR1 MNHEY and CDR2 SMNVEV (reference sequence). J gave up 3 bases and V 2 bases, and 6 bases lay outside the gene matches. The CDR3 region is CASSLAGTSGNYEQYF. Here the CDR3 DNA reads TGTGCCAGCAGTTTAGCCGGGACTAGCGGAAACTACGAGCAGTACTTC.

The CDR3 DNA sequence: TGTGCCAGTAGTAGGGGACAGAGCTACAATGAGCAGTTCTTC. It is translated as CASSRGQSYNEQFF. The J gene is TRBJ2-1, the V gene TRBV19; 7 nucleotides align to TRBD1. Germline CDR1 and CDR2: LNHDA and SQIVND (reference sequence). The V gene end was trimmed by 4 bases and the J gene end by 3 bases; junction bases not matched to a gene: 3. CDR3 size: 14 residues.

This clone was recorded once. The chain uses TRBV19 and TRBJ1-4; 11 bases map to TRBD1. CDR3 size: 16 residues. The trim removed 4 bases at V and 8 bases at J, leaving 9 bases unmatched. Germline V lookup: CDR1 LNHDA, CDR2 SQIVND (reference sequence). CDR3 sequence (DNA): TGTGCCAGTAGTAGAACCCCGGGACAGGGGGAAGAAAAACTGTTTTTT. This encodes CASSRTPGQGEEKLFF.

The rearrangement uses TRBV16 and TRBJ2-7; unclear D gene. The CDR3 spans 14 residues. Germline loops: CDR1 KGHSY, CDR2 FQNENV. V lost 1 base and J lost 0, with 7 bases in between. CDR3 residues: CASSQFQDSYEQYF. CDR3 coding DNA: TGTGCCAGCAGCCAATTCCAGGACTCCTACGAGCAGTACTTC.

The gene calls are TRBV25-1 and TRBJ2-3; TRBD1 aligns across 9 bases. Trimming cost V 6 bases and J 4 bases; bases outside gene matches: 14. CDR3 length equals 17 residues. Germline CDR1 reads MGHDK; CDR2 reads SYGVNS. CDR3 amino acids: CASSGLGQGFGADTQYF. The CDR3, as DNA: TGTGCCAGCAGCGGTTTGGGACAGGGTTTTGGCGCAGATACGCAGTATTTT.

The genes are TRBV3-1 (or the pseudogene TRBV3-2) and TRBJ1-5; tentative D call: TRBD1 (5 bases). This CDR3 region has 14 residues. Germline lookup yields CDR1 LGHDT and CDR2 YNNKEL (reference sequence). V lost 6 bases and J lost 7, with 16 bases in between. CDR3 DNA: TGTGCCAGCAGTCAGGGTCATGAAGGACAGCCCCAGCATTTT. This sequence encodes CASSQGHEGQPQHF.

This clone is a singleton in its sample. CDR3 amino acids: CSASYAAGIVYEQYF. As DNA, the CDR3 is TGCAGTGCTAGTTACGCGGCGGGGATCGTTTACGAGCAGTACTTC. The chain links TRBV20-1 to TRBJ2-7; D is perhaps TRBD2 (6 bases). Per the germline V gene, CDR1 is DFQATT and CDR2 is SNEGSKA (reference sequence). Trimming cost V 3 bases and J 4 bases, with 19 bases left between them. The CDR3 runs to 15 residues.

This clone was counted only a few times. The chain has TRBV6-6 and TRBJ1-6; D is perhaps TRBD1 (6 bases). This CDR3 has 13 amino acids. Germline V CDR1 and CDR2: MNHNY, SVGAGI (reference sequence). Trimming took 5 bases from V and 10 from J, leaving 12 bases between them. The chain's CDR3 is CASSDTGSSPLHF. CDR3 coding DNA: TGTGCCAGCAGTGATACAGGGTCCTCACCCCTCCACTTT.

V usage is TRBV2 and J usage is TRBJ1-1, with D tentatively TRBD1 (5 bases). Germline V gives CDR1 SNHLY, CDR2 FYNNEI. The V and J ends lost 3 bases and 8 bases respectively, with 13 bases between them. CDR3 size: 13 residues. CDR3 amino acids: CASSDSRGTEAFF. The CDR3 DNA reads TGTGCCAGCAGTGACTCCCGGGGGACGGAAGCTTTCTTT. Full variable domain (outside the CDR3, taken from reference TRBV2 and TRBJ1-1): EPEVTQTPSHQVTQMGQEVILRCVPISNHLYFYWYRQILGQKVEFLVSFYNNEISEKSEIFDDQFSVERPDGSNFTLKIRSTKLEDSAMYFCASSDSRGTEAFFGQGTRLTVV.

The chain joins TRBV28 to TRBJ1-2; 11 bases align to TRBD1. The CDR3 has 15 amino acids. Losses at the gene ends were 5 bases for V and 5 bases for J; bases not matched to a gene: 7. The germline CDR1 and CDR2 sequences are MDHEN and SYDVKM. CDR3 residues: CASSPDRGLWYGYTF. The CDR3 bases are TGTGCCAGCAGTCCGGACAGGGGGCTTTGGTATGGCTACACCTTC.

The rearrangement uses TRBV7-3 and TRBJ2-5; 15 bases match TRBD2. Germline assignment: CDR1 SGHTA and CDR2 FQGTGA. This CDR3 contains 19 residues. After removal of 5 bases from V and 4 bases from J, the junction contained 14 bases not matched to a gene. The CDR3 region is CASSPTGLAGGQGGETQYF. The CDR3 nucleotides are TGTGCCAGCAGCCCTACCGGACTAGCGGGAGGGCAAGGGGGAGAGACCCAGTACTTC.

This clone turned up a few times. The J gene is TRBJ2-7, the V gene TRBV6-2 or TRBV6-3, with TRBD2 as a possible D gene (5 bases). The germline V and J ends were trimmed by 0 bases and 2 bases, with 11 bases remaining between them. CDR1 is MNHEY, CDR2 SVGEGT, per germline. CDR3 length equals 15 residues. The CDR3 nucleotides are TGTGCCAGCAGTTACTCTAGGTCCGGGACCTACGAGCAGTACTTC. Amino acid sequence: CASSYSRSGTYEQYF.

V is TRBV5-6 and J is TRBJ1-6, with D perhaps TRBD1 (5 bases). The CDR3 has 15 residues. Germline V gene sequence: CDR1 SGHDT, CDR2 YYEEEE. V lost 4 bases to trimming and J lost 10 bases, with 18 bases between them. CDR3 amino acids: CASSRPQGFESPLHF. The CDR3 bases are TGTGCCAGCAGCCGCCCCCAGGGATTTGAATCACCCCTCCACTTT.

The table lists this clone with a count of one. The chain joins TRBV3-1 (or the pseudogene TRBV3-2) to TRBJ2-2; the D gene is possibly TRBD2 (5 bases). The CDR3 consists of 14 residues. The V gene's germline CDR1 is LGHDT and CDR2 YNNKEL (reference sequence). The V gene lost 1 base and the J gene lost 4 bases, with 7 bases spanning the gap. The CDR3 DNA is TGTGCCAGCAGCCAAGCGGGGTCCACCGGGGAGCTGTTTTTT. It is translated as CASSQAGSTGELFF.

The chain couples TRBV12-2 to TRBJ1-6; the table's D call TRBD1 went unverified against the DNA. TRBV12-2 is labeled a pseudogene. CDR3 length: 15 residues. In DNA, the CDR3 is TGTGCAAGTCGCAACTCCGGGCAGGGGCTACCACCCCTCCACTTT. This sequence encodes CASRNSGQGLPPLHF.

The chain recombines TRBV19 with TRBJ2-3; 9 bases map to TRBD2. From germline, CDR1 is LNHDA and CDR2 SQIVND (reference sequence). Trimming removed 4 bases from V and 6 bases from J; junction bases left unmatched: 14. The CDR3 runs to 17 residues. Here the CDR3 reads CASSTRGLAIFGDTQYF. Here the CDR3 DNA reads TGTGCCAGTAGTACCCGAGGACTAGCGATTTTTGGGGATACGCAGTATTTT.